Below are 13 T cell receptor beta chains sequenced from a single sample in a study of blood T cell repertoires in COVID-19. The repertoire was sequenced with immunoSEQ multiplex PCR; TCRdb's copy has only in-frame clones and lacks some. Here the sample spans 140,000 to 150,000 clones, roughly 90% being singletons. Material: peripheral blood. Every receptor here comes from a human donor in a cohort sampled during active COVID-19.

This clone was seen just once. J is TRBJ2-1 and V is TRBV14; the match to TRBD2 covers 9 bases. Germline trimming cut 1 base from V and 4 bases from J; bases unmatched to any gene: 5. The CDR3 runs to 16 residues. Germline assignment: CDR1 SGHDN and CDR2 FVKESK. CDR3 in amino acids: CASSQGRGGEYNEQFF. CDR3 nucleotides: TGTGCCAGCAGCCAAGGTCGCGGGGGGGAGTACAATGAGCAGTTCTTC. Full variable domain (missing parts from reference TRBV14 and TRBJ2-1): EAGVTQFPSHSVIEKGQTVTLRCDPISGHDNLYWYRRVMGKEIKFLLHFVKESKQDESGMPNNRFLAERTGGTYSTLKVQPAELEDSGVYFCASSQGRGGEYNEQFFGPGTRLTVL.

V usage is TRBV7-2 and J usage is TRBJ2-5; D is possibly TRBD2 (6 bases). V lost 3 bases to trimming and J lost 6 bases, with 14 bases between them. CDR3 length: 14 residues. The germline CDR1 and CDR2 sequences are SGHTA and FQGNSA. The CDR3 DNA sequence: TGTGCCAGCAGCTTTGAGACTAGTCGGAAGACCCAGTACTTC. This codes for CASSFETSRKTQYF.

The chain has TRBV29-1 and TRBJ2-1, with TRBD2 matching over 10 bases. CDR1 is SQVTM and CDR2 is ANQGSEA in the germline V gene. This CDR3 spans 13 amino acids. Germline trimming cut 5 bases from V and 6 bases from J; bases unmatched to any gene: 4. Written as DNA, the CDR3 is TGCAGCGTTCTCAGCGGGAGGGGCAATGAGCAGTTCTTC. Translating it yields CSVLSGRGNEQFF.

The V and J genes are TRBV27 and TRBJ2-3; 8 bases line up with TRBD2. The V and J ends lost 6 bases and 6 bases, in that order; junction bases with no gene match: 11. Germline CDR1 MNHEY, CDR2 SMNVEV (reference sequence). The CDR3 has 15 amino acids. DNA for the CDR3: TGTGCCAGCAGGCTTGGGGGACTAGTTTCGGATACGCAGTATTTT. This encodes CASRLGGLVSDTQYF.

V and J are TRBV4-2 and TRBJ2-2; 9 bases line up with TRBD1. CDR1 and CDR2 from the germline V gene are LGHNA and YNFKEQ. V trimming: 6 bases; J trimming: 2 bases; junction bases outside the gene matches: 7. The length of the CDR3 is 16 residues. This chain's CDR3 is CASRTTGGANTGELFF. In DNA, the CDR3 is TGTGCCAGCAGAACGACAGGGGGAGCAAACACCGGGGAGCTGTTTTTT.

This chain links TRBV10-1 with TRBJ1-3; tentatively, D is TRBD1 (6 bases). Per germline, CDR1 WNHNN and CDR2 SYGVQD (reference sequence). V lost 7 bases and J lost 2, with 24 bases in between. The CDR3 loop spans 18 amino acids. The CDR3 DNA is TGCGCCAGCACTACTGAGGGGGAATCGGACTGTCCTGGAAACACCATATATTTT. Translating it yields CASTTEGESDCPGNTIYF.

V usage is TRBV19 and J usage is TRBJ1-6, with no clear D. There are 16 residues in the CDR3. The germline V gene has CDR1 LNHDA and CDR2 SQIVND (reference sequence). V shed 1 base and J shed 6 bases, with 13 bases lying between them. CDR3 loop: CASSIAPLTSNSPLHF. The CDR3 DNA sequence: TGTGCCAGTAGTATAGCTCCACTCACGTCTAATTCACCCCTCCACTTT.

The chain joins TRBV19 to TRBJ2-1; perhaps TRBD2 as D (6 bases). Germline V gene data show CDR1 as LNHDA and CDR2 as SQIVND (reference sequence). V lost 7 bases and J 9 bases, leaving 13 bases between the germline ends. This CDR3 contains 12 residues. CDR3 loop: CASTLGGTEQFF. The CDR3 coding sequence is TGTGCCAGTACCTTGGGGGGAACTGAGCAGTTCTTC.

This clone was found a few times. V is TRBV5-1 and J is TRBJ2-7; TRBD2 aligns across 8 bases. The CDR3 length is 14 residues. Germline V lookup: CDR1 SGHRS, CDR2 YFSETQ. The V gene end was trimmed by 0 bases and the J gene end by 7 bases; junction bases not matched to a gene: 6. The CDR3 loop is CASSLAAGVGEQYF. The CDR3 bases are TGCGCCAGCAGCTTGGCAGCGGGGGTTGGAGAGCAGTACTTC.

The J gene is TRBJ2-7, the V gene TRBV28, with D maybe TRBD2 (7 bases). The CDR3 is made up of 14 amino acids. The V gene's germline CDR1 is MDHEN and CDR2 SYDVKM. The V end was cut by 7 bases, the J end by 1 base, with 14 bases between. The CDR3 protein is CASTRGDKSYEQYF. The CDR3 nucleotides read TGTGCCAGCACCCGGGGGGACAAATCCTACGAGCAGTACTTC. Full variable domain (remainder filled in from reference TRBV28 and TRBJ2-7): DVKVTQSSRYLVKRTGEKVFLECVQDMDHENMFWYRQDPGLGLRLIYFSYDVKMKEKGDIPEGYSVSREKKERFSLILESASTNQTSMYLCASTRGDKSYEQYFGPGTRLTVT.

This clone came up once. Other nucleotide sequences from this sample produce the same CDR3. V gene TRBV28 combines with J gene TRBJ1-2, with D uncertain. Germline loops: CDR1 MDHEN, CDR2 SYDVKM. This CDR3 has 14 residues. The germline V and J ends were trimmed by 3 bases and 3 bases, with 11 bases remaining between them. The CDR3 DNA reads as TGTGCCAGCAGTTTGGGAGGGAGGGACTATGGCTACACCTTC. Its translation: CASSLGGRDYGYTF.

The chain joins TRBV15 to TRBJ2-7; possible D gene TRBD2, 5 bases. The CDR3 spans 12 residues. V lost 3 bases to trimming and J lost 3 bases, with 6 bases between them. The germline gives CDR1 LNHNV, CDR2 YYDKDF (reference sequence). The chain's CDR3 is CATSSGDYEQYF. In DNA, the CDR3 is TGTGCCACCAGCAGCGGGGACTACGAGCAGTACTTC.

V gene TRBV5-1 combines with J gene TRBJ2-3; TRBD2 aligns across 7 bases. The CDR3 runs to 13 residues. The ends lost 4 bases at V and 6 bases at J; junction bases unmatched: 5. CDR1 and CDR2 from the germline V gene are SGHRS and YFSETQ. Here the CDR3 reads CASSQLAPDTQYF. The CDR3 nucleotides are TGCGCCAGCAGCCAACTAGCGCCGGATACGCAGTATTTT.